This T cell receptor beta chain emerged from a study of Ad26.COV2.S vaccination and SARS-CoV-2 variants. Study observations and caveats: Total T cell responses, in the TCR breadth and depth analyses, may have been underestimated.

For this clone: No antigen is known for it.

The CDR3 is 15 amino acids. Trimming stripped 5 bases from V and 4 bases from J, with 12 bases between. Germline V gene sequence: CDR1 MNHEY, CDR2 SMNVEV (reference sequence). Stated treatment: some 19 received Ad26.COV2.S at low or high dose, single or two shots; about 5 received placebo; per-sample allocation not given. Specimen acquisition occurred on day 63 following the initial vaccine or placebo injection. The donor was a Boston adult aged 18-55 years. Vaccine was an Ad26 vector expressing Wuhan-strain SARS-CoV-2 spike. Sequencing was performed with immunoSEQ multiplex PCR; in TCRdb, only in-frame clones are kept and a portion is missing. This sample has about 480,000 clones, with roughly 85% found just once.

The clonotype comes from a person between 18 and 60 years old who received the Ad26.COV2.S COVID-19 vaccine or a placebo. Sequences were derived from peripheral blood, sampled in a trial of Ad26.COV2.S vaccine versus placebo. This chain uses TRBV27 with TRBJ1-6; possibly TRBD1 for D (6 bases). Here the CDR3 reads CASSPAQGYNSPLHF. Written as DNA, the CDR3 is TGTGCCAGCAGTCCCGCCCAGGGGTATAATTCACCCCTCCACTTT.